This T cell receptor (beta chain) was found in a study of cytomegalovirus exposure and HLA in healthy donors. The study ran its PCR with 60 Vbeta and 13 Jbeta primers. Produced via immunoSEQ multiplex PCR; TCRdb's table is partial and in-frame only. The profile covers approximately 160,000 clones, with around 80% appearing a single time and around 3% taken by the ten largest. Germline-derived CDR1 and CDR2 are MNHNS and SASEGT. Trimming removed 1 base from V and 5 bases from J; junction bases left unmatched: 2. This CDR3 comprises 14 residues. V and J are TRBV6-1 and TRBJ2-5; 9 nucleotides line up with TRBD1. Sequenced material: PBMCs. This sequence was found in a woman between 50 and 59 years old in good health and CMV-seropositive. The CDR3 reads CASSEDRGRETQYF. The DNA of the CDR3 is TGTGCCAGCAGTGAAGACAGGGGGCGGGAGACCCAGTACTTC.